This T cell receptor beta chain was documented in a study of radiotherapy plus CTLA-4 blockade in lung cancer (dated by TCRdb to between 2018 and 2020). Some background on the complete study: Objective responses occurred in approximately 17% of enrolled patients, and about 30% achieved disease control.

Worth noting for this clone: Its antigen target is currently unknown. No base quality values were provided; no much bigger clone lies one nucleotide off.

The study evaluated CTLA-4 blockade (ipilimumab) given together with focal radiation therapy in patients who had chemo-refractory metastatic non-small-cell lung cancer. The protocol used for the library was the immunoSEQ multiplex PCR assay. TCRdb retrieved this table from immuneACCESS and kept in-frame rearrangements only. Not all clones are present; in checked studies, unresolved V genes account for under half, and no reason is known for the remainder. The sample table holds about 38,000 clones, of which 70% to 85% were seen once. Roughly 8.7% of the sample lies in the top ten. Findings and caveats that apply to the study as a whole: The strongest predictors of response, as reported, were early dynamic changes in blood T cell clones along with a rise in serum interferon-beta after radiation. TCR clones derived from tumors expanded in peripheral blood after treatment with radiotherapy and ipilimumab.

From the germline V gene, CDR1 is MGHRA and CDR2 is YSYEKL. The CDR3 has 14 amino acids, counting the end cysteine and phenylalanine. Solely the CDR3 DNA is kept, with 42 bases framed from the first base. The trim is 0 bases for V and 5 bases for J, with a gap of 8 bases between the germline ends. Here the sequenced sample was peripheral blood, taken from a patient treated with radiotherapy plus ipilimumab. The V gene is TRBV4-1 and the J gene is TRBJ1-3; a tentative D call is TRBD1 (5 bases match). The sequence came from a human donor with non-small cell lung cancer who had stable disease on radiotherapy plus ipilimumab. The sequence in DNA is TGCGCCAGCAGCCAAGAGGGACGGAGAAACACCATATATTTT. This yields the protein CASSQEGRRNTIYF.